Given below is one T cell receptor (beta chain) in context. The data derive from a study of blood T cell repertoires in COVID-19. Study-wide background: Whether acute or convalescent, the COVID-19 samples came from the United States, Italy and Spain. PBMCs, B-cell-depleted T cells, or T cells were the source of the cDNA or gDNA that made up the material.

In the study's own analysis: By means of reference gene primer amplification, nucleated cell counts were estimated. Libraries were prepared by immunoSEQ multiplex PCR; TCRdb keeps only in-frame clonotypes and omits some of them. V and J calls and clone size are copied from that table; D and trimming were computed from the DNA. The profile covers roughly 410,000 clones, with about 90% appearing a single time and more than 1% taken by the ten largest. The V and J ends lost 5 bases and 6 bases, in that order; junction bases with no gene match: 14. Germline loops: CDR1 MNHEY, CDR2 SMNVEV (reference sequence). This CDR3 contains 16 residues.

The sequenced sample consisted of peripheral blood. The chain couples TRBV27 to TRBJ1-2; the match to TRBD1 covers 8 bases. This receptor was identified in a middle-aged man with acute or convalescent COVID-19. CDR3 sequence reads: CASSRGSDRAGDGYTF. Here the CDR3 DNA reads TGTGCCAGCAGTAGAGGCTCGGACAGGGCCGGGGATGGCTACACCTTC.